Listed here are 7 T cell receptor beta chains from one sample, sequenced in a study of PD-L1 blockade in urothelial cancer. The protocol was immunoSEQ multiplex PCR, while the TCRdb copy is restricted to in-frame clones and leaves out a portion. The sample has tens of thousands of clones; 70% to 90% are singletons. As for time point: pretreatment peripheral blood. This material consisted of PBMCs, taken around atezolizumab (anti-PD-L1) treatment. Receptors originate from a man aged 60 to 75 with urothelial cancer.

This chain uses TRBV7-6 with TRBJ2-7, with TRBD1 matching over 11 bases. After removal of 5 bases from V and 3 bases from J, the junction contained 6 bases not matched to a gene. The CDR3 totals 15 residues. Germline V gene lookup returns CDR1 SGHVS and CDR2 FNYEAQ. The chain's CDR3 is CASSLRGTGGYEQYF. The CDR3 coding sequence is TGTGCCAGCAGCCTCCGCGGGACAGGGGGCTACGAGCAGTACTTC.

This chain joins TRBV7-9 and TRBJ1-3; 9 nucleotides match TRBD1. Germline CDR1 SEHNR, CDR2 FQNEAQ (reference sequence). The CDR3 covers 16 residues. Germline trimming cut 5 bases from V and 4 bases from J; bases unmatched to any gene: 9. The CDR3 region is CASSQRRDRVGNTIYF. In DNA, the CDR3 is TGTGCCAGCAGCCAGCGCCGGGACAGGGTCGGAAACACCATATATTTT.

V and J are TRBV6-5 and TRBJ2-2; 8 bases agree with TRBD2. Germline loops: CDR1 MNHEY, CDR2 SVGAGI. J was trimmed by 2 bases and V by 7 bases; bases with no gene match: 3. This CDR3 comprises 14 residues. The CDR3 DNA sequence: TGTGCCAGCACCCGGGGGGGAAACACCGGGGAGCTGTTTTTT. Its translation is CASTRGGNTGELFF.

V and J are TRBV20-1 and TRBJ2-5; D is unclear. Germline values: CDR1 DFQATT, CDR2 SNEGSKA (reference sequence). The CDR3 sequence is 11 residues long. Trimming took off 2 bases at V and 5 bases at J, with 6 bases between the two ends. The CDR3 nucleotides are TGCAGTGCTAGAAGGAGTGAGACCCAGTACTTC. Its translation is CSARRSETQYF.

The V call is TRBV6-4, the J call TRBJ2-3, with D uncertain. The ends were cut back, 0 bases at V and 7 bases at J, with 8 bases in the middle. In germline, CDR1 is MRHNA, CDR2 SNTAGT. The CDR3 loop spans 13 amino acids. The DNA of the CDR3 is TGTGCCAGCAGTGACTCGATGGGCTATACGCAGTATTTT. Amino acids: CASSDSMGYTQYF.

The CDR3 DNA follows: TGTGCCAGTAGTGTATTGACTAGCGGGGCGGACACCGGGGAGCTGTTTTTT. Translation: CASSVLTSGADTGELFF. The chain links TRBV19 to TRBJ2-2, with 11 bases matching TRBD2. The V and J ends lost 5 bases and 3 bases, in that order; junction bases with no gene match: 8. The CDR3 consists of 17 residues. The germline gives CDR1 LNHDA, CDR2 SQIVND (reference sequence).

In this sample, this clone turned up a few times. J is TRBJ1-3 and V is TRBV7-9, with 9 bases aligning to TRBD1. Trimming cost V 5 bases and J 7 bases; bases outside gene matches: 3. The CDR3 totals 13 residues. In germline, CDR1 is SEHNR, CDR2 FQNEAQ (reference sequence). The CDR3, as DNA: TGTGCCAGCAGCCTCGACAGGGGGAACACCATATATTTT. Protein: CASSLDRGNTIYF. Looking up the rest from reference TRBV7-9 and TRBJ1-3 gives the full variable domain: DTGVSQNPRHKITKRGQNVTFRCDPISEHNRLYWYRQTLGQGPEFLTYFQNEAQLEKSRLLSDRFSAERPKGSFSTLEIQRTEQGDSAMYLCASSLDRGNTIYFGEGSWLTVV.